The T cell receptor (beta chain) under discussion was sequenced for a study of blood T cell repertoires in COVID-19. CDR3 length: 16 amino acids. The germline gives CDR1 ENHRY, CDR2 SYGVKD. V trimming: 0 bases; J trimming: 7 bases; junction bases outside the gene matches: 11. There are many counts of this clone. The method was immunoSEQ multiplex PCR; TCRdb's version includes in-frame clones alone and lacks a portion of them. The sample records approximately 120,000 clones, around 80% being singletons. Input material: peripheral blood. The V and J genes are TRBV10-3 and TRBJ2-7, with 8 bases identical to TRBD2. The clonotype originates from a human donor in a cohort sampled during active COVID-19. For the CDR3, the DNA is TGTGCCATCAGTGAGTCGGGACTAGTTCCTGAAGATGAGCAGTACTTC. Translating gives CAISESGLVPEDEQYF.